The sequence of this T cell receptor beta chain was determined in a study of blood T cell repertoires in COVID-19 (dated by TCRdb to 2020 to 2021). For context, the study as a whole: The collaborator samples originated in the United States, Italy and Spain and spanned the acute and convalescent phases of COVID-19. The sample metadata nearly always contained a de-identified subject ID, COVID-19 status, age in years and sex. The material from the prospective study consisted of cDNA or gDNA derived from T cells, B-cell-depleted T cells, or PBMCs. The repertoires were made available in a free public database intended to serve as a resource for research on the immune response to SARS-CoV-2. Where HLA class I and class II types were available, the types were taken from metadata supplied by the sample provider, not from assay-based typing. The samples were drawn from the first 160 participants of the ongoing ImmuneRACE study and from over a thousand subjects provided by 6 global collaborators. The dataset comprised deeply sampled blood TCRbeta repertoires from subjects exposed to, actively infected with, or recovered from COVID-19. What the work shows at the level of the full study, not this receptor alone: Clinical and demographic metadata were provided uncurated, with the amount varying by source and participant.

To note about this clone: Its binding antigen is unknown. Base qualities are not at hand, and no much larger clone is one base apart.

The immunoSEQ Assay, a bias-controlled multiplex PCR, was used to amplify TCRbeta CDR3 regions from genomic DNA. In the original analysis: Nucleated cell counts per sample were estimated from amplification of reference gene primers within the assay. To quantify the absolute abundance of each unique TCRbeta CDR3 rearrangement, sequence reads were collapsed and filtered. For each sample, productive Simpson clonality was calculated by taking the square root of Simpson's diversity index across productive rearrangements. TCRdb provides this immuneACCESS table in a form limited to in-frame rearrangements. Some clones are lacking; in checked studies, under half of them reflect an unresolved V gene, and why the rest are absent is not known. From that table come the V and J calls and clone size; the DNA was used to work out D and trimming. This sample gives hundreds of thousands of clones in total; around 81% of them show up just once. Approximately 4.1% of the sample is in the top ten clones.

The collaborating institutions used their own protocols to collect whole blood in K2EDTA tubes. For TCRbeta analysis, collaborator samples were shipped as frozen whole blood, as isolated PBMCs, or as DNA extracted from either sample type. Including cysteine and phenylalanine, the CDR3 has 14 amino acids. Just CDR3 DNA is preserved here, 42 bases in frame from base 1. The germline V gene specifies WSHSY as CDR1 and SAAADI as CDR2. Ends trimmed: V by 5 bases, J by 7 bases; bases unmatched to a gene: 3. This TCR was recovered from a woman between 50 and 59 years old with active or convalescent COVID-19. The receptor chain draws on TRBV10-2 and TRBJ2-1; 12 central nucleotides agree with TRBD2. The source material was peripheral blood. The nucleotide sequence reads as follows: TGCGCCAGCAGTCCGGGACTAGCGGGTAATGAGCAGTTCTTC. This sequence encodes CASSPGLAGNEQFF.